This T cell receptor beta chain was sequenced for a study of regulatory T cells in long-lasting Graves disease. The CDR3 contains 14 residues. The germline V and J ends were trimmed by 6 bases and 7 bases, with 19 bases remaining between them. From germline, CDR1 is MNHEY and CDR2 SVGEGT. This clonotype appeared a few times. Libraries of TCR beta came from iRepertoire HTBI primers plus Arm-PCR of CDR3 regions. TCRdb re-called the multiplex PCR reads through MiXCR, storing one row per CDR3 protein. Here the sample spans about half a million distinct CDR3 sequences, 20% to 25% being singletons. As to time point: persistent/refractory GD, antithyroid drugs over 5 years with positive TRAb. Making the TCR library involved RNA that had been extracted from PBMCs.

This sequence was found in a female donor with Graves disease. Here the sequenced sample was peripheral blood mononuclear cells (PBMCs), taken when the disease was refractory, from a patient treated with antithyroid drugs. The chain has TRBV6-2 or TRBV6-3 and TRBJ2-7, with unresolved D. CDR3: CASSPSALFAEQYF. In DNA, the CDR3 is TGTGCCAGCAGCCCATCCGCTTTGTTTGCAGAGCAGTACTTC.